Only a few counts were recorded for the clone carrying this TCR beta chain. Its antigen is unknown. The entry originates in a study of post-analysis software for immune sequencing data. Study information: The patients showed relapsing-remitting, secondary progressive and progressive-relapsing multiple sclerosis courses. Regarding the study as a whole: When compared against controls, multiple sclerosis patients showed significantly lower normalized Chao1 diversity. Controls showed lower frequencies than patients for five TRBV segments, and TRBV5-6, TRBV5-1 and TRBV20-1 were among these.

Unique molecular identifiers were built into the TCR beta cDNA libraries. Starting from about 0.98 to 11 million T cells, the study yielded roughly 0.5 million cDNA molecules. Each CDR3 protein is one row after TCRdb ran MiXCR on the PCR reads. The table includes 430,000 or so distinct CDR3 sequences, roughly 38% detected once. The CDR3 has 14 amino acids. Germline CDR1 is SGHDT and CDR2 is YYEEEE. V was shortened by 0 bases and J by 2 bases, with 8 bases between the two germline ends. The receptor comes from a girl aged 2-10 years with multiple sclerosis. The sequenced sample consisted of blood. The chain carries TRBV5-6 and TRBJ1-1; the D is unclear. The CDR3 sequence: CASSLGRGNTEAFF. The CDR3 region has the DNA TGTGCCAGCAGCTTGGGACGGGGTAACACTGAAGCTTTCTTT.